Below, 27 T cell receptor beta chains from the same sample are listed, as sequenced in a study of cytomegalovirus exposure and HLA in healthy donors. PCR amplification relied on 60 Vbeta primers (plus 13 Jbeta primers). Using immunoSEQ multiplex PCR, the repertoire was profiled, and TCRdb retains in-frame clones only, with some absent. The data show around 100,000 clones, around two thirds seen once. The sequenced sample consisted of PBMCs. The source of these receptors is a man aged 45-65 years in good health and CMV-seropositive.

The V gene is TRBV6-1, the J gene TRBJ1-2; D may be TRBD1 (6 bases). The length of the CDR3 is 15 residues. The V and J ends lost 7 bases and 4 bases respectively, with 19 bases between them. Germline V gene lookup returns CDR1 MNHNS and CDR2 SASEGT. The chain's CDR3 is CASIRPGTISYGYTF. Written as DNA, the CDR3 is TGTGCCAGCATCCGGCCCGGGACAATTTCCTATGGCTACACCTTC.

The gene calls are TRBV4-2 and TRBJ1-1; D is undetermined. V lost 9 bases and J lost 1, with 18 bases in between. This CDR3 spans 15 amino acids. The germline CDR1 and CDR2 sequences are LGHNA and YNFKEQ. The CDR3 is CASRASGGSNTEAFF. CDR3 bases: TGTGCCAGTCGGGCCTCGGGAGGCTCGAACACTGAAGCTTTCTTT.

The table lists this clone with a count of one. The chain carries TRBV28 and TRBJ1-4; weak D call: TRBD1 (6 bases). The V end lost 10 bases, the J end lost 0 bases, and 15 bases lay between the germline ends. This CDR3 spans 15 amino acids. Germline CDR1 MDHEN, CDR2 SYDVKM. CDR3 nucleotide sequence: TGTGCCACCCAGGACAGCTCTGCAACTAATGAAAAACTGTTTTTT. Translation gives CATQDSSATNEKLFF.

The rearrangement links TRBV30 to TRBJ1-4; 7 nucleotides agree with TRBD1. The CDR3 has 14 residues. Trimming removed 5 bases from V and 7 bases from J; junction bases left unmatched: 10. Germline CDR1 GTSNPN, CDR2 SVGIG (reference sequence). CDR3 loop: CAWAPGTAGEKLFF. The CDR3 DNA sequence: TGTGCCTGGGCTCCCGGGACAGCTGGTGAAAAACTGTTTTTT.

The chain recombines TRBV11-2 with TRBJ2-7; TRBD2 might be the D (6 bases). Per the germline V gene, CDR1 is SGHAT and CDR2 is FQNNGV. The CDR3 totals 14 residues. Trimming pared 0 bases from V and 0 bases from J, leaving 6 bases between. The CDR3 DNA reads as TGTGCCAGCAGCTTAGAACTAGCCTCCTACGAGCAGTACTTC. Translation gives CASSLELASYEQYF.

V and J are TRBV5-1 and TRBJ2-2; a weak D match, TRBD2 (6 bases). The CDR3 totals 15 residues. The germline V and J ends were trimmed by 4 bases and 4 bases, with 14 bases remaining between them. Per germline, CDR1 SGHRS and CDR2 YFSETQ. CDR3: CASSPVTSSTGELFF. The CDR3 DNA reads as TGCGCCAGCAGCCCCGTCACTAGCTCCACCGGGGAGCTGTTTTTT.

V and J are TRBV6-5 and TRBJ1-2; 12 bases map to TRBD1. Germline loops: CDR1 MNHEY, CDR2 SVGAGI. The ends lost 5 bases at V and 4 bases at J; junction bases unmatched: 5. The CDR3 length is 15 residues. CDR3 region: CASSAGTGGSYGYTF. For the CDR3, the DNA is TGTGCCAGCAGTGCCGGGACAGGGGGCAGCTATGGCTACACCTTC.

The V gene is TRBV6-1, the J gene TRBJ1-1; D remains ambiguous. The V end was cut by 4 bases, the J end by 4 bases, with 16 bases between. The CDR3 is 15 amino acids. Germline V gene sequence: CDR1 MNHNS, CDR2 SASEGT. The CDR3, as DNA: TGTGCCAGCAGTGCCTTCGGGAGGGTCCCCACTGAAGCTTTCTTT. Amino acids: CASSAFGRVPTEAFF.

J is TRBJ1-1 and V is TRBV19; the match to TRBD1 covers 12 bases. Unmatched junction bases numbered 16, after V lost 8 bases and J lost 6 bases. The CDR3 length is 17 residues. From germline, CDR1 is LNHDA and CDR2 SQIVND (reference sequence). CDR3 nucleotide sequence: TGTGCCAGTTTTAGGGGACAGGGGGCCAGGACGGTTTCTGAAGCTTTCTTT. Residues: CASFRGQGARTVSEAFF.

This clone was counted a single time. The CDR3 reads CASSLRAGAYNEQFF. In DNA, the CDR3 is TGTGCCAGCAGCTTACGAGCGGGAGCCTACAATGAGCAGTTCTTC. J is TRBJ2-1 and V is TRBV7-3; 8 bases match TRBD2. In germline, CDR1 is SGHTA, CDR2 FQGTGA. This CDR3 is 15 amino acids long. With V trimmed by 2 bases and J by 2 bases, 2 bases remained unmatched.

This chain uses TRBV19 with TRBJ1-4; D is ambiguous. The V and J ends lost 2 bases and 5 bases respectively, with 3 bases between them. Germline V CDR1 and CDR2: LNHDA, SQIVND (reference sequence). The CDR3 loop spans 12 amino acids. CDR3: CASSILNEKLFF. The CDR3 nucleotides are TGTGCCAGTAGTATACTAAATGAAAAACTGTTTTTT.

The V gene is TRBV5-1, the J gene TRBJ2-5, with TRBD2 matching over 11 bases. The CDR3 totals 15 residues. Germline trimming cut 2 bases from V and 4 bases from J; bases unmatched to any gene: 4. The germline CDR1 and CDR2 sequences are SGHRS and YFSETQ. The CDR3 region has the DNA TGCGCCAGCAGCTTACTAGCGGGGGCTAGAGAGACCCAGTACTTC. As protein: CASSLLAGARETQYF.

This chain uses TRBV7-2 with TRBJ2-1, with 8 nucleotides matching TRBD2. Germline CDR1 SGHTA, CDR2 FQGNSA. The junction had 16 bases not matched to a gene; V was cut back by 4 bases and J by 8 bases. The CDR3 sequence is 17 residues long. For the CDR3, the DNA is TGTGCCAGCAGCTCTTCCCCAGGGAGCGGGGGAAGAGATGAGCAGTTCTTC. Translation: CASSSSPGSGGRDEQFF. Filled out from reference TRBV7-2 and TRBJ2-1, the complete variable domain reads GAGVSQSPSNKVTEKGKDVELRCDPISGHTALYWYRQSLGQGLEFLIYFQGNSAPDKSGLPSDRFSAERTGGSVSTLTIQRTQQEDSAVYLCASSSSPGSGGRDEQFFGPGTRLTVL.

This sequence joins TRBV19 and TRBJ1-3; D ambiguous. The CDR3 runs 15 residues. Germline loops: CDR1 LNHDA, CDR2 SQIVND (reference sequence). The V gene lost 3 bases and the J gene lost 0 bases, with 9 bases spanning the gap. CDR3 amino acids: CASSIHSLSGNTIYF. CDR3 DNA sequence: TGTGCCAGTAGTATCCACAGCCTCTCTGGAAACACCATATATTTT.

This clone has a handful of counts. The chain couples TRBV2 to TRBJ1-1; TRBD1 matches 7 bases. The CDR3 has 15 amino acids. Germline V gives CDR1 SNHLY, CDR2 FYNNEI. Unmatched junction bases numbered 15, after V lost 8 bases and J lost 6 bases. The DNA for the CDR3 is TGTGCCAGCTTACGTCTGGGTGGGCAGGGGGCTGAAGCTTTCTTT. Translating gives CASLRLGGQGAEAFF.

This CDR3 is CASSLTVLTEAFF. The CDR3 nucleotides are TGTGCCAGCAGCTTGACAGTCCTCACTGAAGCTTTCTTT. This sequence joins TRBV7-6 and TRBJ1-1; D may be TRBD1 (5 bases). Between the trimmed V and J ends, which lost 3 bases and 4 bases, there was a span of 9 bases. The CDR3 runs to 13 residues. Germline V lookup: CDR1 SGHVS, CDR2 FNYEAQ.

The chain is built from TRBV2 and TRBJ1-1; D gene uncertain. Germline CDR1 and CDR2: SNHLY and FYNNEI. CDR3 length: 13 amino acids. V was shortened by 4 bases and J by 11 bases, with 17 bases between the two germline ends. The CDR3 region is CASSGSEGIAAFF. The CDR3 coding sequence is TGTGCCAGCAGTGGGTCGGAGGGAATTGCGGCTTTCTTT.

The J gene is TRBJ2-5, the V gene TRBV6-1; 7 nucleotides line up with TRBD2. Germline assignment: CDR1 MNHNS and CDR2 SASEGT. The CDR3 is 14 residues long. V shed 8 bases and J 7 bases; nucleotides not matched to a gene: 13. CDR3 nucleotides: TGTGCCAGCGGAAGGGACTACGGGATCGGGACCCAGTACTTC. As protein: CASGRDYGIGTQYF.

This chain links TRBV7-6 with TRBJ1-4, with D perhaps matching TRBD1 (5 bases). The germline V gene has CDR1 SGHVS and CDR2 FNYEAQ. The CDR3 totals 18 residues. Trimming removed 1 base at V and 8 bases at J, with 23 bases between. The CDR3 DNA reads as TGTGCCAGCAGCTTAGGAGGCGGGCGGCCCTCGGAGGGGGAAAAACTGTTTTTT. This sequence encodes CASSLGGGRPSEGEKLFF.

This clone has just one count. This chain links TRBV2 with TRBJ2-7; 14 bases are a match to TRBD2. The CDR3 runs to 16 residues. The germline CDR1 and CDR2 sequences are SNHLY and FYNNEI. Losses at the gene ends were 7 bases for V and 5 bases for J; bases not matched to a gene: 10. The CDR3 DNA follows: TGTGCCAGCAATTACATGGGACTAGCGGGAGTCGACGAGCAGTACTTC. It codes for CASNYMGLAGVDEQYF. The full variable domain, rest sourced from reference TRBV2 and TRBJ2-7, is EPEVTQTPSHQVTQMGQEVILRCVPISNHLYFYWYRQILGQKVEFLVSFYNNEISEKSEIFDDQFSVERPDGSNFTLKIRSTKLEDSAMYFCASNYMGLAGVDEQYFGPGTRLTVT.

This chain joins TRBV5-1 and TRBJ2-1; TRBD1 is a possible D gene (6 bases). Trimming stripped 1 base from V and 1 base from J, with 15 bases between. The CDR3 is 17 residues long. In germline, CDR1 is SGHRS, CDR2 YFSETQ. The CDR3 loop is CASSLNQQGGSYNEQFF. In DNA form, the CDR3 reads TGCGCCAGCAGCTTGAACCAACAGGGTGGGTCCTACAATGAGCAGTTCTTC.

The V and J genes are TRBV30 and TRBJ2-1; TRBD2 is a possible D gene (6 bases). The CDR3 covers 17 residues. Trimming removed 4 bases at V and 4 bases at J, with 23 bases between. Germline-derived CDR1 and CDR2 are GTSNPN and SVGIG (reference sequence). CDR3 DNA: TGTGCCTGGACCTTAAAGGGACTCCAACCCCGATACAATGAGCAGTTCTTC. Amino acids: CAWTLKGLQPRYNEQFF.

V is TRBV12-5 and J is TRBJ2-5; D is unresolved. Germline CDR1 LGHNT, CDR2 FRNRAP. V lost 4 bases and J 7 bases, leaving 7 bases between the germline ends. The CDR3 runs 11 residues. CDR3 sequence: CASGSLTTQYF. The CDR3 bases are TGTGCTAGTGGTTCCCTAACGACCCAGTACTTC.

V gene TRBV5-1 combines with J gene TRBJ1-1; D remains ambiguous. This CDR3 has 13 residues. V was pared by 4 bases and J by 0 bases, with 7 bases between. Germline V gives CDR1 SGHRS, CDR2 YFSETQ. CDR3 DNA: TGCGCCAGCAGCGGAGTTGTGAACACTGAAGCTTTCTTT. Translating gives CASSGVVNTEAFF.

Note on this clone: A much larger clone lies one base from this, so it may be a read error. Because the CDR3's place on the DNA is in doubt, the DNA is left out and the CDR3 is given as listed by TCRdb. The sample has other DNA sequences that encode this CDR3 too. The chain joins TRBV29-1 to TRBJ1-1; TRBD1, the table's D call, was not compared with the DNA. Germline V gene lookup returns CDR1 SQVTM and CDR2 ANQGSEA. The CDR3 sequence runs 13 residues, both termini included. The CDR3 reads CSVGQGTNTEAFF.

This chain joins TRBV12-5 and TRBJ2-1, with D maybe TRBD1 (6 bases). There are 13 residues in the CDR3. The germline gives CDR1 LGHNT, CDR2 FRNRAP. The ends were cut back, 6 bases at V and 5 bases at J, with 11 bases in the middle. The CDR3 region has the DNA TGTGCTAGTGGCCGGGACACCAACAATGAGCAGTTCTTC. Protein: CASGRDTNNEQFF.

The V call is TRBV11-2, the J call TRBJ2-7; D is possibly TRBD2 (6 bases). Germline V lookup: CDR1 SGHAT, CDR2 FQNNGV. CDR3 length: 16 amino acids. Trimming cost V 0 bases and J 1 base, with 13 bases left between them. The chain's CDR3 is CASSLESGGTSYEQYF. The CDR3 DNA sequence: TGTGCCAGCAGCTTAGAATCCGGGGGAACTTCCTACGAGCAGTACTTC. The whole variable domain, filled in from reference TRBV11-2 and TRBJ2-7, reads EAGVAQSPRYKIIEKRQSVAFWCNPISGHATLYWYQQILGQGPKLLIQFQNNGVVDDSQLPKDRFSAERLKGVDSTLKIQPAKLEDSAVYLCASSLESGGTSYEQYFGPGTRLTVT.